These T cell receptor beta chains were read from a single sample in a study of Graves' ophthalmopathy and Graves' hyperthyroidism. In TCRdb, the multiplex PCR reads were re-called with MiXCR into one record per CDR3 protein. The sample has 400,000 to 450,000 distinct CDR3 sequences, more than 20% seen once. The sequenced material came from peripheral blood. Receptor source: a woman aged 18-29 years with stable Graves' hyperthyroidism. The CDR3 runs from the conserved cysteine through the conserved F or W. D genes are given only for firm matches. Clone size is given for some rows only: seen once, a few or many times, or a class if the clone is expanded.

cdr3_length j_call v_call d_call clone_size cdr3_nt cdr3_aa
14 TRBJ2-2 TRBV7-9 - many TGTGCCAGCTCGGACACGAGGATCACCGGGGAGCTGTTTTTT CASSDTRITGELFF
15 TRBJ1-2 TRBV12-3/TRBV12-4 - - TGTGCCAGCAGAACGACGGGGGAGGAGAGGGATGGCTACACCTTC CASRTTGEERDGYTF
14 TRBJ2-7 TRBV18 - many TGTGCCAGCTCACTCCGTGAAGGGAACCACGAGCAGTACTTC CASSLREGNHEQYF
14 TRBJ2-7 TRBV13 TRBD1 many TGTGCCAGCAGCTCACAGGGGGCGGTCTACGAGCAGTACTTC CASSSQGAVYEQYF
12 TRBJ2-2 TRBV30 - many TGTGCCTGGAGTCCGGAGCTTGGGGAGCTGTTTTTT CAWSPELGELFF
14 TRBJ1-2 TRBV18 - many TGTGCCAGCTCACCACGAGCCGAGGACTATGGCTACACCTTC CASSPRAEDYGYTF
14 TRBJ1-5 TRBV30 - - TGTGCCTGGAGTAAGGGCAATAGCAATCAGCCCCAGCATTTT CAWSKGNSNQPQHF
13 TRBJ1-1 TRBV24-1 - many TGTGCCACCAGTGACAGTTTCAACACTGAAGCTTTCTTT CATSDSFNTEAFF
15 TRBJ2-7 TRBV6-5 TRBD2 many TGTGCCAGCAGTTACGGGAGCGGGGACTCATACGAGCAGTACTTC CASSYGSGDSYEQYF
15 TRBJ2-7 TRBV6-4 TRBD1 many TGTGCCAGCCCAGAGTGGGGACAGAGGGTCAACGAGCAGTACTTC CASPEWGQRVNEQYF
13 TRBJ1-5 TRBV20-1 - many TGCAGTGCTAGAGTTGACAGGAATCAGCCCCAGCATTTT CSARVDRNQPQHF
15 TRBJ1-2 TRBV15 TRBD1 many TGTGCCACCAGCAGAAATCGGGACAGGGGGGCCCCCCAGATCTTC CATSRNRDRGAPQIF
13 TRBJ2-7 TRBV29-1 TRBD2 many TGCAGCGTGGGACGGGAGGCCACCTACGAGCAGTACTTC CSVGREATYEQYF
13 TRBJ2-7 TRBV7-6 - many TGTGCCAGCAGCCCAGGATCCCGAGCCGAGCAGTACTTC CASSPGSRAEQYF
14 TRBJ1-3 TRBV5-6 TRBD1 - TGTGCCAGCAGCTTCGACAGGGCTGGGAACACCATATATTTT CASSFDRAGNTIYF
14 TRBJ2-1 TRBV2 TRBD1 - TGTGCCAGCCAGGACAGGAGCTCCTACAATGAGCAGTTCTTC CASQDRSSYNEQFF
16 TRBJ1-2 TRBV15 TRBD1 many TGTGCCACCAGCACGTACCGACAGGGTCGGGACTATGGCTACACCTTC CATSTYRQGRDYGYTF
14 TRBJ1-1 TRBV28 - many TGTGCCAGCAGTCCCGGGACCGTTGACACTGAAGCTTTCTTT CASSPGTVDTEAFF
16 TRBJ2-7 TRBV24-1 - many TGTGCCACCAGTGATCAGCTTGTGACAGTTGACTACGAGCAGTACTTC CATSDQLVTVDYEQYF